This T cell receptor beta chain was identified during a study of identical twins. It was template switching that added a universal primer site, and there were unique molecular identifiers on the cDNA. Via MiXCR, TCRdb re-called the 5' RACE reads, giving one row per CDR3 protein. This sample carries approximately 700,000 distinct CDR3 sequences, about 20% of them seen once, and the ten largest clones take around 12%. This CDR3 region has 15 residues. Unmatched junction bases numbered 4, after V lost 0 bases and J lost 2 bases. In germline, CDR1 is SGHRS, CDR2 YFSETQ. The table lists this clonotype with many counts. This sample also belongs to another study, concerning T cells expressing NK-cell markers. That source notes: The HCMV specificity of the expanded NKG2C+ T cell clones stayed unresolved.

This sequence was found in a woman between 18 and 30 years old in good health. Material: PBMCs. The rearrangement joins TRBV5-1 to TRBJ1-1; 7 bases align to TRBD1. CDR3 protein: CASSLAGTVNTEAFF. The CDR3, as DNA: TGCGCCAGCAGCTTGGCCGGGACAGTTAACACTGAAGCTTTCTTT.